Listed below are T cell receptor beta chains from one sample, sequenced in a study of blood T cell repertoires in COVID-19. The repertoire was sequenced with immunoSEQ multiplex PCR; TCRdb's copy has only in-frame clones and lacks some. The repertoire holds under 250,000 clones, with about 93% as singletons. The sample taken for sequencing was peripheral blood. Every receptor here comes from a man aged 55 to 70 with COVID-19, enrolled during active disease. Both conserved end residues are part of each CDR3. Fields, in order: D gene, V gene, clone size, J gene, CDR3 DNA, CDR3 protein. The D gene is left open where the match is weak. Expanded clones get a size class; other rows say once, few or many, or leave the size out.

d_gene: NA
v_gene: TRBV11-2
abundance: NA
j_gene: TRBJ2-1
CDR3nt: TGTGCCAGCAGCCCCTCCTGGGGGGGCCGCTCCTACAATGAGCAGTTCTTC
CDR3aa: CASSPSWGGRSYNEQFF

d_gene: TRBD1
v_gene: TRBV3-1/TRBV3-2
abundance: NA
j_gene: TRBJ1-1
CDR3nt: TGTGCCAGCAGCCGACAGGGGGCGGGCACTGAAGCTTTCTTT
CDR3aa: CASSRQGAGTEAFF

d_gene: NA
v_gene: TRBV4-2
abundance: NA
j_gene: TRBJ1-3
CDR3nt: TGTGCCAGCAGCCAAGAACTAAGACAGAGCTCTGGAAACACCATATATTTT
CDR3aa: CASSQELRQSSGNTIYF

d_gene: NA
v_gene: TRBV4-3
abundance: once
j_gene: TRBJ1-1
CDR3nt: TGCGCCAGCAGCCAAGACGGACTCACGAACACTGAAGCTTTCTTT
CDR3aa: CASSQDGLTNTEAFF

d_gene: TRBD2
v_gene: TRBV5-1
abundance: NA
j_gene: TRBJ2-3
CDR3nt: TGCGCCAGCAGCCGCGCCGGGACTAGCGGGGTCACTAGCACAGATACGCAGTATTTT
CDR3aa: CASSRAGTSGVTSTDTQYF

d_gene: TRBD1
v_gene: TRBV19
abundance: NA
j_gene: TRBJ1-2
CDR3nt: TGTGCCAGCAGACAGGGATTGGGGTTAGAATATGGCTACACCTTC
CDR3aa: CASRQGLGLEYGYTF

d_gene: TRBD2
v_gene: TRBV3-1/TRBV3-2
abundance: NA
j_gene: TRBJ2-5
CDR3nt: TGTGCCAGCAGCCAAGTGGGGGGGGAGCGGGAATCCCAAGAGACCCAGTACTTC
CDR3aa: CASSQVGGERESQETQYF

d_gene: TRBD1
v_gene: TRBV28
abundance: NA
j_gene: TRBJ1-2
CDR3nt: TGTGCCAGCGTAGAGAGCGGACAGGGTTATGGCTACACCTTC
CDR3aa: CASVESGQGYGYTF

d_gene: TRBD2
v_gene: TRBV20-1
abundance: NA
j_gene: TRBJ2-3
CDR3nt: TGCAGTGCTAGTCCGACTAGCGGATTAACAGATACGCAGTATTTT
CDR3aa: CSASPTSGLTDTQYF

d_gene: NA
v_gene: TRBV4-2
abundance: NA
j_gene: TRBJ1-1
CDR3nt: TGTGCCAGCAGCCAAGGCGGAGCGAACACTGAAGCTTTCTTT
CDR3aa: CASSQGGANTEAFF

d_gene: TRBD1
v_gene: TRBV2
abundance: NA
j_gene: TRBJ1-1
CDR3nt: TGTGCCAGCAGTGAAGACAGGGGGTCGACTGAAGCTTTCTTT
CDR3aa: CASSEDRGSTEAFF

d_gene: NA
v_gene: TRBV2
abundance: few
j_gene: TRBJ1-5
CDR3nt: TGTGCCAGCAGGAAACAGGGTTTTAGGCAGCCCCAGCATTTT
CDR3aa: CASRKQGFRQPQHF

d_gene: TRBD1
v_gene: TRBV5-5
abundance: NA
j_gene: TRBJ2-3
CDR3nt: TGTGCCAGCAGCTGGGGACAGGGGCCAGATACGCAGTATTTT
CDR3aa: CASSWGQGPDTQYF

d_gene: NA
v_gene: TRBV30
abundance: NA
j_gene: TRBJ1-1
CDR3nt: TGTGCCTGGACCCCGGAGGGGTCCAGGGGAGGGACTGAAGCTTTCTTT
CDR3aa: CAWTPEGSRGGTEAFF

d_gene: TRBD2
v_gene: TRBV5-1
abundance: once
j_gene: TRBJ2-1
CDR3nt: TGCGCCAGCAGCTTGGAACCGGGACGTAGCGGTTCCGGGACTAATAATGAGCAGTTCTTC
CDR3aa: CASSLEPGRSGSGTNNEQFF

d_gene: NA
v_gene: TRBV9
abundance: NA
j_gene: TRBJ2-3
CDR3nt: TGTGCCAGCAGCGGGAGGGTTAGCACAGATACGCAGTATTTT
CDR3aa: CASSGRVSTDTQYF

d_gene: NA
v_gene: TRBV7-9
abundance: NA
j_gene: TRBJ1-5
CDR3nt: TGTGCCAGCAGCTTCCCAGGGGCGGGTCAGCCCCAGCATTTT
CDR3aa: CASSFPGAGQPQHF

d_gene: TRBD1
v_gene: TRBV6-6
abundance: NA
j_gene: TRBJ2-7
CDR3nt: TGTGCCAGCAGTGCCGGGACAGTGGGCGAGCAGTACTTC
CDR3aa: CASSAGTVGEQYF

d_gene: NA
v_gene: TRBV3-1/TRBV3-2
abundance: NA
j_gene: TRBJ1-6
CDR3nt: TGTGCCAGCAACGGGGGGGCAGGGAAGAATAATTCACCCCTCCACTTT
CDR3aa: CASNGGAGKNNSPLHF

d_gene: TRBD1
v_gene: TRBV18
abundance: NA
j_gene: TRBJ2-7
CDR3nt: TGTGCCAGCTCACTGGGACAGAACTACGAGCAGTACTTC
CDR3aa: CASSLGQNYEQYF

d_gene: NA
v_gene: TRBV19
abundance: NA
j_gene: TRBJ2-1
CDR3nt: TGTGCCAGTAGTATAAGAACAGGCTACAATGAGCAGTTCTTC
CDR3aa: CASSIRTGYNEQFF

d_gene: TRBD2
v_gene: TRBV6-1
abundance: NA
j_gene: TRBJ2-5
CDR3nt: TGTGCCAGCAGTGGGGCTATTATCCGACTAGCGGGGGAAGAGACCCAGTACTTC
CDR3aa: CASSGAIIRLAGEETQYF

d_gene: NA
v_gene: TRBV21-1
abundance: NA
j_gene: TRBJ2-7
CDR3nt: TGTGCCAGCAGCAAAATACGCAGGGGGACAGCGAGTCGGTCCTACGAGCAGTACTTC
CDR3aa: CASSKIRRGTASRSYEQYF

d_gene: TRBD2
v_gene: TRBV7-8
abundance: once
j_gene: TRBJ2-1
CDR3nt: TGTGCCAGCAGCCCAGGACTAGCGGGGCCTGCACCGTTCTTC
CDR3aa: CASSPGLAGPAPFF

d_gene: NA
v_gene: TRBV5-4
abundance: NA
j_gene: TRBJ2-7
CDR3nt: TGTGCCAGCAGCCCCGGAACGGGCCGATCACTAGGCGAGCAGTACTTC
CDR3aa: CASSPGTGRSLGEQYF

d_gene: TRBD1
v_gene: TRBV29-1
abundance: NA
j_gene: TRBJ1-4
CDR3nt: TGCAGCTACCGGGCCGATCAACAGGGGGAAAAACTGTTTTTT
CDR3aa: CSYRADQQGEKLFF

d_gene: TRBD2
v_gene: TRBV11-2
abundance: NA
j_gene: TRBJ2-3
CDR3nt: TGTGCCAGCGCGGGGGGGCAAGATACGCAGTATTTT
CDR3aa: CASAGGQDTQYF

d_gene: NA
v_gene: TRBV4-3
abundance: NA
j_gene: TRBJ1-1
CDR3nt: TGCGCCAGCAGCCAAGATGTTACCGGGCGGGCCACTGAAGCTTTCTTT
CDR3aa: CASSQDVTGRATEAFF

d_gene: TRBD1
v_gene: TRBV27
abundance: NA
j_gene: TRBJ2-3
CDR3nt: TGTGCCAACTCTGGGGGACAGCATCCTAGCACAGATACGCAGTATTTT
CDR3aa: CANSGGQHPSTDTQYF

d_gene: TRBD1
v_gene: TRBV19
abundance: NA
j_gene: TRBJ1-1
CDR3nt: TGTGCCAGTAGTATAGGGGACAGAACTAACACTGAAGCTTTCTTT
CDR3aa: CASSIGDRTNTEAFF

d_gene: TRBD1
v_gene: TRBV19
abundance: NA
j_gene: TRBJ1-2
CDR3nt: TGTGCCAGTAGTAGAAACCGCGGCAGGGGGTATGGCTACACCTTC
CDR3aa: CASSRNRGRGYGYTF

d_gene: TRBD2
v_gene: TRBV3-1/TRBV3-2
abundance: NA
j_gene: TRBJ2-7
CDR3nt: TGTGCCAGCAGCCTAGGGACTAGCGGGTTGAGCTCCTACGAGCAGTACTTC
CDR3aa: CASSLGTSGLSSYEQYF

d_gene: TRBD1
v_gene: TRBV9
abundance: once
j_gene: TRBJ2-2
CDR3nt: TGTGCCAGCAGCGACAGACAGGGTAGCACCGGGGAGCTGTTTTTT
CDR3aa: CASSDRQGSTGELFF

d_gene: NA
v_gene: TRBV4-1
abundance: NA
j_gene: TRBJ1-1
CDR3nt: TGCGCCAGCAGCCAAGAATCAGGGCGGTTGGCTGAAGCTTTCTTT
CDR3aa: CASSQESGRLAEAFF

d_gene: NA
v_gene: TRBV6-5
abundance: NA
j_gene: TRBJ2-4
CDR3nt: TGTGCCAGCAGCGGACAGATTCTAGCCAAAAACATTCAGTACTTC
CDR3aa: CASSGQILAKNIQYF

d_gene: NA
v_gene: TRBV5-1
abundance: once
j_gene: TRBJ2-3
CDR3nt: TGCGCCAGCAGCCCTGACAAGGTTAGCACAGATACGCAGTATTTT
CDR3aa: CASSPDKVSTDTQYF

d_gene: TRBD1
v_gene: TRBV5-5
abundance: few
j_gene: TRBJ1-6
CDR3nt: TGTGCCAGCAGCACCGGGACAGGGAATAACCCCCTCCACTTT
CDR3aa: CASSTGTGNNPLHF

d_gene: NA
v_gene: TRBV19
abundance: once
j_gene: TRBJ1-5
CDR3nt: TGTGCCAGTAGACACGACAGAGCTACCCAGCCCCAGCATTTT
CDR3aa: CASRHDRATQPQHF

d_gene: NA
v_gene: TRBV28
abundance: NA
j_gene: TRBJ1-1
CDR3nt: TGTGCCAGCAGTTTAAACTCAATTGGCAGGGAAGCTTTCTTT
CDR3aa: CASSLNSIGREAFF

d_gene: TRBD1
v_gene: TRBV6-6
abundance: NA
j_gene: TRBJ1-5
CDR3nt: TGTGCCAGCAATGCACAGGGGGAGGGTCAGCCCCAGCATTTT
CDR3aa: CASNAQGEGQPQHF

d_gene: NA
v_gene: TRBV21-1
abundance: NA
j_gene: TRBJ1-4
CDR3nt: TGTGCCAGCAGCAAAGCCCCAGGGGGCCGAAAGACGGTGTTTAATGAAAAACTGTTTTTT
CDR3aa: CASSKAPGGRKTVFNEKLFF

d_gene: NA
v_gene: TRBV11-2
abundance: NA
j_gene: TRBJ1-3
CDR3nt: TGTGCCAGCAGCTTAGATAAGGGGGTTGGCACCATATATTTT
CDR3aa: CASSLDKGVGTIYF

d_gene: NA
v_gene: TRBV19
abundance: NA
j_gene: TRBJ1-1
CDR3nt: TGTGCCAGTAGTCGGGGGGTCATGAACACTGAAGCTTTCTTT
CDR3aa: CASSRGVMNTEAFF

d_gene: NA
v_gene: TRBV12-3/TRBV12-4
abundance: NA
j_gene: TRBJ1-3
CDR3nt: TGTGCCAGCACATCCTCTGGAAACACCATATATTTT
CDR3aa: CASTSSGNTIYF

d_gene: TRBD1
v_gene: TRBV9
abundance: NA
j_gene: TRBJ1-1
CDR3nt: TGTGCCAGCAACAGGGGAGGTTGGGACACTGAAGCTTTCTTT
CDR3aa: CASNRGGWDTEAFF

d_gene: NA
v_gene: TRBV2
abundance: NA
j_gene: TRBJ1-3
CDR3nt: TGTGCCAGCAGTTTTCTAGACCCTGGAAACACCATATATTTT
CDR3aa: CASSFLDPGNTIYF

d_gene: TRBD2
v_gene: TRBV6-2/TRBV6-3
abundance: once
j_gene: TRBJ2-7
CDR3nt: TGTGCCAGCAGTAGACTAGCGGGAGCCTACGAGCAGTACTTC
CDR3aa: CASSRLAGAYEQYF

d_gene: NA
v_gene: TRBV5-1
abundance: NA
j_gene: TRBJ2-2
CDR3nt: TGCGCCAGCAGCGCGACCACGGGTCCAGTGTTTTTT
CDR3aa: CASSATTGPVFF

d_gene: NA
v_gene: TRBV7-2
abundance: NA
j_gene: TRBJ2-3
CDR3nt: TGTGCCAGCAGCTTCGCGGGCCATGAAGATACGCAGTATTTT
CDR3aa: CASSFAGHEDTQYF

d_gene: NA
v_gene: TRBV7-2
abundance: NA
j_gene: TRBJ2-1
CDR3nt: TGTGCCAGCAGCCCCGCCGGGATCACCTACAATGAGCAGTTCTTC
CDR3aa: CASSPAGITYNEQFF

d_gene: NA
v_gene: TRBV10-3
abundance: NA
j_gene: TRBJ2-2
CDR3nt: TGTGCCATCTCGTCCCAGGGAGGAACAAACACCGGGGAGCTGTTTTTT
CDR3aa: CAISSQGGTNTGELFF

d_gene: NA
v_gene: TRBV19
abundance: few
j_gene: TRBJ2-2
CDR3nt: TGTGCCAGTAGATCCGCGCAAGGGGCCACCGGGGAGCTGTTTTTT
CDR3aa: CASRSAQGATGELFF

d_gene: NA
v_gene: TRBV7-9
abundance: NA
j_gene: TRBJ2-3
CDR3nt: TGTGCCAGCAGCCCCAAGGGGCTACTTAGTACAGATACGCAGTATTTT
CDR3aa: CASSPKGLLSTDTQYF